This T cell receptor beta chain was identified in a study of T cell responses to AZD1222 COVID-19 vaccine. The germline V gene encodes CDR1 LGHNA and CDR2 YNFKEQ. This CDR3 comprises 15 residues. Trimming removed 4 bases from V and 7 bases from J; junction bases left unmatched: 7. Overall study results and limits: Within unmutated variant regions lay the reported targets of nearly half of spike-specific TCRs. When two AZD1222 doses had been given, Spike-specific TCR breadth and depth rose. Across spike, vaccine-associated CD4 TCRs were found, dominant at 160-218 and 743-854.

To note about this clone: Its antigen is as yet unknown.

Here immunoSEQ multiplex PCR was the method, and the copy in TCRdb shows in-frame clones only, minus some. The sample lists some 80,000 clones, approximately 85% occurring once. The chain couples TRBV4-2 to TRBJ1-5; 10 bases are a match to TRBD1. Sequencing used peripheral blood, obtained on day 0 of MenACWY control vaccination. This receptor was identified in an adult in good health. CDR3 nucleotide sequence: TGTGCCAGCAGCCCCGGGACAGGGGTCGGACAGCCCCAGCATTTT. Its translation is CASSPGTGVGQPQHF.